The rows below give T cell receptor beta chains drawn from one sample of a study of shared clonotypes between healthy human individuals. TCRdb's table, derived via immunoSEQ multiplex PCR, lists solely in-frame clones and lacks some. The repertoire has approximately 2.5 million clones, roughly 93% of them found once; the top ten carry approximately 0.35%. The sample was naive CD4+ T cells from PBMCs. The receptors shown here come from a man younger than 35 in good health. Some clones in this sample may be carry-over from other donors' samples. Both conserved end residues are part of each CDR3. A D gene is named only where the DNA matches it firmly.

v_call	j_call	d_call	cdr3_aa
TRBV5-1	TRBJ2-5	TRBD2	CASTSGRGETQYF
TRBV7-3	TRBJ1-1	.	CASSPSWTEAFF
TRBV28	TRBJ2-1	.	CASSLFPGDGSNEQFF
TRBV7-3	TRBJ2-5	.	CASSLTGEETQYF
TRBV30	TRBJ2-5	.	CAWSVLVETQYF
TRBV28	TRBJ1-2	.	CASKTNYGYTF
TRBV28	TRBJ2-7	.	CASSLSGPYEQYF
TRBV28	TRBJ1-5	.	CASGRYGLPPWKPQHF
TRBV7-9	TRBJ2-5	TRBD2	CASRELAGGAETQYF
TRBV30	TRBJ2-4	.	CAWTGRGTKNIQYF
TRBV7-3	TRBJ2-1	TRBD2	CASSRSGLAGNEQFF
TRBV5-1	TRBJ2-5	.	CASSPGETQYF
TRBV14	TRBJ1-4	TRBD1	CASSPRTGQLFF
TRBV5-5	TRBJ2-5	TRBD2	CASSLEGLRGGTQYF
TRBV6-1	TRBJ2-7	TRBD2	CASRPSGTTYEQYF
TRBV7-2	TRBJ1-1	TRBD1	CASSFGTANTEAFF
TRBV5-4	TRBJ2-1	TRBD2	CASSFEPSGRGGEQFF
TRBV11-2	TRBJ1-1	.	CASSFTLNTEAFF
TRBV18	TRBJ2-5	TRBD1	CASSQRQGGQETQYF
TRBV6-6	TRBJ1-4	TRBD1	CASKEVTGGNEKLFF
TRBV6-4	TRBJ2-1	.	CASSTTHGGHNEQFF
TRBV9	TRBJ2-1	TRBD2	CASSVFSGSSYNEQFF
TRBV5-1	TRBJ2-5	.	CASSLAGTDQETQYF
TRBV9	TRBJ2-2	TRBD1	CASTRQGTTGELFF